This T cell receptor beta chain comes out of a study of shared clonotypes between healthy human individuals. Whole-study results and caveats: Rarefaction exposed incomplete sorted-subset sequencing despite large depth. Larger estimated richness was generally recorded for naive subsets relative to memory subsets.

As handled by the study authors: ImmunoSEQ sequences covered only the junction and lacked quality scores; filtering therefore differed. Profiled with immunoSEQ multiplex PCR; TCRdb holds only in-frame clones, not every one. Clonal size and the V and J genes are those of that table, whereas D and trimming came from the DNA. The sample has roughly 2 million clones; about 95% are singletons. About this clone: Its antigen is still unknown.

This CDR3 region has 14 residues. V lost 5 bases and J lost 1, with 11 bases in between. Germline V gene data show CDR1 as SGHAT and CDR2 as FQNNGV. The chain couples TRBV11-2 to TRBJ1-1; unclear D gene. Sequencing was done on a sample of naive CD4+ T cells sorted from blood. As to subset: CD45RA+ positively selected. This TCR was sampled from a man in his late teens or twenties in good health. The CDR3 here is CASSPQGQNTEAFF. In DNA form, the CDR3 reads TGTGCCAGCAGCCCCCAAGGTCAGAACACTGAAGCTTTCTTT. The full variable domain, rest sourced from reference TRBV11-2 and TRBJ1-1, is EAGVAQSPRYKIIEKRQSVAFWCNPISGHATLYWYQQILGQGPKLLIQFQNNGVVDDSQLPKDRFSAERLKGVDSTLKIQPAKLEDSAVYLCASSPQGQNTEAFFGQGTRLTVV.